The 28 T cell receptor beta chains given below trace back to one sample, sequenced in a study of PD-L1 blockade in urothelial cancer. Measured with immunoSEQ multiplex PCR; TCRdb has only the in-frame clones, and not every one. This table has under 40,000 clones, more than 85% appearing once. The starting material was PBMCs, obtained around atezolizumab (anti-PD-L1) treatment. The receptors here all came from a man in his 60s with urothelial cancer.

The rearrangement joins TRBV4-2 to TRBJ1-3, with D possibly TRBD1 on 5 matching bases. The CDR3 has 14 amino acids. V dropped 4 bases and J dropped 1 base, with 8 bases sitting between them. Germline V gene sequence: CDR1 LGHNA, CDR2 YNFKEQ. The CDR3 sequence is CASSRGGSGNTIYF. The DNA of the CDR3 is TGTGCCAGCAGCCGGGGGGGATCTGGAAACACCATATATTTT.

For the CDR3, the DNA is TGTGCCAGTAGTACGCCACAGGGGGCACGTAATCAGCCCCAGCATTTT. Translating gives CASSTPQGARNQPQHF. The rearrangement uses TRBV19 and TRBJ1-5; 9 nucleotides match TRBD1. CDR1 is LNHDA and CDR2 is SQIVND in the germline V gene (reference sequence). CDR3 length: 16 amino acids. J gave up 4 bases and V 4 bases, and 8 bases lay outside the gene matches.

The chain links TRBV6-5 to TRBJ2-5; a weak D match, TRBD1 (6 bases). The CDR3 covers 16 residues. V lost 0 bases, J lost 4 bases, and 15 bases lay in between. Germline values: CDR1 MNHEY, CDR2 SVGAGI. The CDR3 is CASSYSIGGDGETQYF. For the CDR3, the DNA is TGTGCCAGCAGTTACTCGATAGGGGGAGATGGAGAGACCCAGTACTTC.

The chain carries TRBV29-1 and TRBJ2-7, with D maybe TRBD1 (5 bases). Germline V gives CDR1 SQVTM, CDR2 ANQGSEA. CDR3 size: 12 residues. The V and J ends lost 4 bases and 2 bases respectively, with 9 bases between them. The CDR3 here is CSVGQSTYEQYF. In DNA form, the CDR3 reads TGCAGCGTTGGACAGAGTACCTACGAGCAGTACTTC.

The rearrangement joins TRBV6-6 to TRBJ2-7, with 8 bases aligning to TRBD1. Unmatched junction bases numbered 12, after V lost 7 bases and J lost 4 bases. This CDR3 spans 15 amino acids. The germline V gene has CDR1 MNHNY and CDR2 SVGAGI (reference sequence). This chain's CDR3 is CASNPGGASFYEQYF. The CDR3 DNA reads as TGTGCCAGCAATCCAGGGGGCGCTAGCTTTTACGAGCAGTACTTC.

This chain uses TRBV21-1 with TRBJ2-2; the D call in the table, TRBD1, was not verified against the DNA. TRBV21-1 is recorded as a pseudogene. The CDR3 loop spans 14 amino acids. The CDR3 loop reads CASSAPGNTGELFF. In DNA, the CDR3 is TGTGCCAGCAGCGCCCCAGGGAACACCGGGGAGCTGTTTTTT.

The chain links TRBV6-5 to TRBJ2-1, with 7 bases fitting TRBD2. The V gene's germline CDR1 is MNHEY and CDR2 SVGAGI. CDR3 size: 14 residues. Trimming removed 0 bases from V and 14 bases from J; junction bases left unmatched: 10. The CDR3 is CASSYSASGGGKFF. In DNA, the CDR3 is TGTGCCAGCAGTTACTCGGCTAGCGGCGGAGGAAAGTTCTTC.

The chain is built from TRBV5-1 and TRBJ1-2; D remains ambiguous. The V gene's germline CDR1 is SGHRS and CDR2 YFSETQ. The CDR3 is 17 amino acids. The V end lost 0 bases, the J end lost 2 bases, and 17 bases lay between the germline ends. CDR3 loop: CASSLDRDTLMNYGYTF. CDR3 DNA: TGCGCCAGCAGCTTGGACCGTGACACTCTGATGAACTATGGCTACACCTTC. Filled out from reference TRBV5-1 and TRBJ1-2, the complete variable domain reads KAGVTQTPRYLIKTRGQQVTLSCSPISGHRSVSWYQQTPGQGLQFLFEYFSETQRNKGNFPGRFSGRQFSNSRSEMNVSTLELGDSALYLCASSLDRDTLMNYGYTFGSGTRLTVV.

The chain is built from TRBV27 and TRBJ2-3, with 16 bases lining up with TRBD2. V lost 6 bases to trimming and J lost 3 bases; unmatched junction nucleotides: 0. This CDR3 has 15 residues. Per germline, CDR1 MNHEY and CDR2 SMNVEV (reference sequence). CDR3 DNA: TGTGCCAGCAGGGGACTAGCGGGAGGGACAGATACGCAGTATTTT. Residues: CASRGLAGGTDTQYF.

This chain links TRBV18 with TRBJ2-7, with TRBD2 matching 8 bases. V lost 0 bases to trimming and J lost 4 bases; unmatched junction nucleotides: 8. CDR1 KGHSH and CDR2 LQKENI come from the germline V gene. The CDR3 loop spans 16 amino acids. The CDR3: CASSPPGSGVGYEQYF. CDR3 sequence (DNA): TGTGCCAGCTCACCACCGGGTAGCGGGGTAGGTTACGAGCAGTACTTC. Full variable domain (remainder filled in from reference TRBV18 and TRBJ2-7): NAGVMQNPRHLVRRRGQEARLRCSPMKGHSHVYWYRQLPEEGLKFMVYLQKENIIDESGMPKERFSAEFPKEGPSILRIQQVVRGDSAAYFCASSPPGSGVGYEQYFGPGTRLTVT.

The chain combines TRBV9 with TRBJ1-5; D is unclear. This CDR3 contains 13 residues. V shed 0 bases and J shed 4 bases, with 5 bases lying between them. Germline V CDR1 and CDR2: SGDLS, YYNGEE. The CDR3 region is CASSVGQNQPQHF. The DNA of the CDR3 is TGTGCCAGCAGCGTAGGACAAAATCAGCCCCAGCATTTT.

The CDR3 is CASSEAFNGGTYEQYF. CDR3 coding DNA: TGTGCCAGCAGTGAAGCCTTCAACGGGGGTACCTACGAGCAGTACTTC. The V call is TRBV6-1, the J call TRBJ2-7; tentatively, D is TRBD2 (6 bases). Per the germline V gene, CDR1 is MNHNS and CDR2 is SASEGT. The V and J ends lost 0 bases and 2 bases respectively, with 14 bases between them. CDR3 length: 16 amino acids.

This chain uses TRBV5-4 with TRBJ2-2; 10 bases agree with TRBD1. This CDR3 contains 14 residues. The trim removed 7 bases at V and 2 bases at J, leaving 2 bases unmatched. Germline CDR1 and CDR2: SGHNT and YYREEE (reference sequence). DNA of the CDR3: TGTGCCAGCGGGGACAGGGGAAACACCGGGGAGCTGTTTTTT. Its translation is CASGDRGNTGELFF. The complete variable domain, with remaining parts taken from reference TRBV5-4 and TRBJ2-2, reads ETGVTQSPTHLIKTRGQQVTLRCSSQSGHNTVSWYQQALGQGPQFIFQYYREEENGRGNFPPRFSGLQFPNYSSELNVNALELDDSALYLCASGDRGNTGELFFGEGSRLTVL.

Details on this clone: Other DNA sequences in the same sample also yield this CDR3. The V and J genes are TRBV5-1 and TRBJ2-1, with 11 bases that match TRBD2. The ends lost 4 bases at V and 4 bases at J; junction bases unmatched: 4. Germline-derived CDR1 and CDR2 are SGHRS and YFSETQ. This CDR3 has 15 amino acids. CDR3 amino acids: CASSLGLADYNEQFF. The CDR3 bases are TGCGCCAGCAGCCTGGGACTAGCGGATTACAATGAGCAGTTCTTC. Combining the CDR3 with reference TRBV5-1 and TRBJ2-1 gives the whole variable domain KAGVTQTPRYLIKTRGQQVTLSCSPISGHRSVSWYQQTPGQGLQFLFEYFSETQRNKGNFPGRFSGRQFSNSRSEMNVSTLELGDSALYLCASSLGLADYNEQFFGPGTRLTVL.

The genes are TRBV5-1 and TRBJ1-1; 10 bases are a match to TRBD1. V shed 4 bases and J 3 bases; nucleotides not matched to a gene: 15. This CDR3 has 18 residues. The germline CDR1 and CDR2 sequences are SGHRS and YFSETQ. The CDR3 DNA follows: TGCGCCAGCAGCGCTCGACGGGGGACAGGGGATCGGGACACTGAAGCTTTCTTT. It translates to CASSARRGTGDRDTEAFF. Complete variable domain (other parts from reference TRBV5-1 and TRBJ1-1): KAGVTQTPRYLIKTRGQQVTLSCSPISGHRSVSWYQQTPGQGLQFLFEYFSETQRNKGNFPGRFSGRQFSNSRSEMNVSTLELGDSALYLCASSARRGTGDRDTEAFFGQGTRLTVV.

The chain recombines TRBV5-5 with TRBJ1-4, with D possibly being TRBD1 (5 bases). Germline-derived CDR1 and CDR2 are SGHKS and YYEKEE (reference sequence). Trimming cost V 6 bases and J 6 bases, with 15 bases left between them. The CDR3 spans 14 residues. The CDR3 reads CASTLGGSDEKLFF. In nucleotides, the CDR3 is TGTGCCAGCACCCTGGGGGGGAGTGATGAAAAACTGTTTTTT.

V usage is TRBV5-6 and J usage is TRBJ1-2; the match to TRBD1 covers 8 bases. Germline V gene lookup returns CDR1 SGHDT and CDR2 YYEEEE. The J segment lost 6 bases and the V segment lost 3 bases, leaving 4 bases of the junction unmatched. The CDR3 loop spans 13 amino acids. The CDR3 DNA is TGTGCCAGCAGCTATACAGGGGGGGATGGCTACACCTTC. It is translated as CASSYTGGDGYTF. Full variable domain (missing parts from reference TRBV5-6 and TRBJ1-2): DAGVTQSPTHLIKTRGQQVTLRCSPKSGHDTVSWYQQALGQGPQFIFQYYEEEERQRGNFPDRFSGHQFPNYSSELNVNALLLGDSALYLCASSYTGGDGYTFGSGTRLTVV.

CDR3 coding DNA: TGTGCCAGCAGCACGGGGGGCAGATACTCTGGAAACACCATATATTTT. Its translation is CASSTGGRYSGNTIYF. This chain uses TRBV28 with TRBJ1-3; tentative D call: TRBD1 (6 bases). Germline CDR1 MDHEN, CDR2 SYDVKM. The V gene lost 6 bases and the J gene lost 0 bases, with 15 bases spanning the gap. The CDR3 has 16 residues.

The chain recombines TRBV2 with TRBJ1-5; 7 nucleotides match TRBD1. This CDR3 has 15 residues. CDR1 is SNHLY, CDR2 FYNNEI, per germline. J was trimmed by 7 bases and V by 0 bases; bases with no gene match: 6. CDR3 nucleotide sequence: TGTGCCAGCAGTGAAGCTCCGACAGGGCAACAGCCCCAGCATTTT. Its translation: CASSEAPTGQQPQHF.

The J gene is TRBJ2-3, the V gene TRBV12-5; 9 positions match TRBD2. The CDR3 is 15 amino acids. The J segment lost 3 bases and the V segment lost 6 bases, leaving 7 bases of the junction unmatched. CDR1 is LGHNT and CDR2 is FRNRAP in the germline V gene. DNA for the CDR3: TGTGCTAGTGGCCTATCGGGACTAGCAACAGATACGCAGTATTTT. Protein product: CASGLSGLATDTQYF.

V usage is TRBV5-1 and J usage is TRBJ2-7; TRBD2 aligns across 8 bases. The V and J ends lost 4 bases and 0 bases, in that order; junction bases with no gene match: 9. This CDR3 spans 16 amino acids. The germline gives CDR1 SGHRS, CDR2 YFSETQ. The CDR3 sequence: CASSPGLAPSSYEQYF. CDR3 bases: TGCGCCAGCAGCCCCGGACTAGCTCCTAGCTCCTACGAGCAGTACTTC.

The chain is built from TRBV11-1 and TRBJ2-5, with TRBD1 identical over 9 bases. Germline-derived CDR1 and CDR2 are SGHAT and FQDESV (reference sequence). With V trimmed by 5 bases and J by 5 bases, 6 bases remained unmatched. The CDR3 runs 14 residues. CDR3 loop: CASSLGQGSETQYF. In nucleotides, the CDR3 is TGTGCCAGCAGCCTCGGACAGGGGTCCGAGACCCAGTACTTC.

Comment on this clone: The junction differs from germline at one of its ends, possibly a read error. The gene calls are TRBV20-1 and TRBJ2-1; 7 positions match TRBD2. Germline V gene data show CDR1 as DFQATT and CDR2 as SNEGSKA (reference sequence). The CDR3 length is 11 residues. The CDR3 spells CSARGEGEQFF. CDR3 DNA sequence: TGCAGTGCAAGAGGGGAGGGTGAGCAGTTCTTC.

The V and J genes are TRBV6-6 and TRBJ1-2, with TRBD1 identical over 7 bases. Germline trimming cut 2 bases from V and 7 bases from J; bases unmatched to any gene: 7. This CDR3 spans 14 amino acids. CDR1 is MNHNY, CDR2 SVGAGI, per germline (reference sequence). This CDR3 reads CASSYEGPGGGYTF. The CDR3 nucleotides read TGTGCCAGCAGTTACGAGGGGCCAGGGGGTGGCTACACCTTC.

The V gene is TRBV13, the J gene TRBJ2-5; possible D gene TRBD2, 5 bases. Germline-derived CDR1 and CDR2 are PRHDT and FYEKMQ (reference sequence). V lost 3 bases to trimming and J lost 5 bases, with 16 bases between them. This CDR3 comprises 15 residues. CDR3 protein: CASSFAGSEWETQYF. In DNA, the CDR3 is TGTGCCAGCAGCTTCGCGGGCAGCGAATGGGAGACCCAGTACTTC.

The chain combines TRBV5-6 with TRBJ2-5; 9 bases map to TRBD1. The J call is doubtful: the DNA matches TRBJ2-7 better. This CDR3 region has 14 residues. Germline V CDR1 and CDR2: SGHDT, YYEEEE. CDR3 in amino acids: CASSSSDRGYEQYF. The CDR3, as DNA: TGTGCCAGCAGCTCTTCGGACAGGGGTTACGAGCAGTACTTC.

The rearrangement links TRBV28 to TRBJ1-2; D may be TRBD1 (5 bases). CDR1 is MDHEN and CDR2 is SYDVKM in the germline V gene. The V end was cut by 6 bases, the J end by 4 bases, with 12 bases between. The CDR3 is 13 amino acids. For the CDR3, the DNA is TGTGCCAGCAGGGACAAGGTGATCTATGGCTACACCTTC. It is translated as CASRDKVIYGYTF.

The CDR3 spells CASSQGQTYEQYF. For the CDR3, the DNA is TGTGCCAGCAGCCAGGGACAGACCTACGAGCAGTACTTC. The chain recombines TRBV6-5 with TRBJ2-7; 7 bases agree with TRBD1. Trimming took 6 bases from V and 2 from J; bases not matched to a gene: 4. In germline, CDR1 is MNHEY, CDR2 SVGAGI. The length of the CDR3 is 13 residues.